Here is one T cell receptor (beta chain) with its context. This entry belongs to a study of blood T cell repertoires in COVID-19. This CDR3 is 15 amino acids long. V gave up 4 bases and J gave up 9 bases; unmatched junction bases: 12. Germline V gene data show CDR1 as LGHDT and CDR2 as YNNKEL (reference sequence). The data were produced by immunoSEQ multiplex PCR, yet TCRdb's version contains in-frame clones alone and is incomplete. The sample includes some 33,000 clones, roughly 88% seen only once; the top ten take roughly 15%. This sequence joins TRBV3-1 (or the pseudogene TRBV3-2) and TRBJ2-1; 7 nucleotides agree with TRBD2. This receptor was obtained from a human donor in a cohort sampled during active COVID-19. Material: peripheral blood. This CDR3 reads CASSRRDYLTAEQFF. As DNA, the CDR3 is TGTGCCAGCAGCCGCCGGGACTACCTGACCGCTGAGCAGTTCTTC.